A selection of T cell receptor beta chains follows, all from one sample in a study of cytomegalovirus exposure and HLA in healthy donors. Only in-frame clones appear in the TCRdb table, and some are missing; sequencing was by immunoSEQ multiplex PCR. The sample has around 35,000 clones. The specimen sequenced was PBMCs. These receptors all stem from a woman in her 40s in good health and CMV-seropositive. CDR3s include the opening cysteine and the closing phenylalanine or tryptophan.

length: 15
J: TRBJ1-5
V: TRBV5-1
CDR3: CASSLARRYNQPQHF

length: 14
J: TRBJ2-1
V: TRBV9
CDR3: CASSVAVSGNEQFF

length: 15
J: TRBJ1-5
V: TRBV30
CDR3: CAWSLLGALDQPQHF

length: 16
J: TRBJ2-3
V: TRBV6-5
CDR3: CASSSWTSGSTDTQYF

length: 15
J: TRBJ1-2
V: TRBV6-5
CDR3: CASSFTWGGPGGYTF

length: 19
J: TRBJ1-4
V: TRBV4-2
CDR3: CASSQEGPGQGGANEKLFF

length: 13
J: TRBJ2-3
V: TRBV5-1
CDR3: CASRAGGGDTQYF

length: 18
J: TRBJ2-7
V: TRBV4-1
CDR3: CASSQVGDRADSTYEQYF

length: 15
J: TRBJ2-7
V: TRBV6-6
CDR3: CASSYSSTSTYEQYF

length: 15
J: TRBJ2-1
V: TRBV28
CDR3: CASSLGSSGRDEQFF

length: 17
J: TRBJ2-3
V: TRBV5-1
CDR3: CASSLEGTGYGVDTQYF

length: 15
J: TRBJ2-1
V: TRBV2
CDR3: CASSRLAGAYNEQFF

length: 14
J: TRBJ1-1
V: TRBV6-1
CDR3: CASSDRIGNTEAFF

length: 15
J: TRBJ1-4
V: TRBV5-6
CDR3: CASSAGGRFRGKLFF

length: 15
J: TRBJ2-5
V: TRBV5-1
CDR3: CASSSTGQPQETQYF

length: 15
J: TRBJ2-7
V: TRBV7-3
CDR3: CASSPYPGQGYEQYF

length: 13
J: TRBJ2-1
V: TRBV13
CDR3: CASSPAGGYEQFF

length: 15
J: TRBJ2-7
V: TRBV9
CDR3: CASSRSGRESYEQYF

length: 14
J: TRBJ1-5
V: TRBV6-5
CDR3: CASSTDRGNQPQHF

length: 15
J: TRBJ2-1
V: TRBV28
CDR3: CASSRTGGPYNEQFF

length: 14
J: TRBJ1-1
V: TRBV7-8
CDR3: CASSLAGQNTEAFF

length: 17
J: TRBJ2-5
V: TRBV15
CDR3: CATSRGGRDWGQETQYF

length: 15
J: TRBJ2-3
V: TRBV13
CDR3: CASSLDSGATDTQYF

length: 14
J: TRBJ2-7
V: TRBV28
CDR3: CASSTQGGPYEQYF

length: 12
J: TRBJ2-3
V: TRBV7-8
CDR3: CASSQWLADQYF

length: 14
J: TRBJ2-3
V: TRBV19
CDR3: CASSMFSPGDTQYF

length: 16
J: TRBJ2-1
V: TRBV28
CDR3: CASSSQTGEAYNEQFF

length: 17
J: TRBJ2-1
V: TRBV7-9
CDR3: CASSVRQGVASYNEQFF

length: 15
J: TRBJ2-3
V: TRBV15
CDR3: CATSRGQGLGDTQYF

length: 11
J: TRBJ1-5
V: TRBV28
CDR3: CASSLNQPQHF

length: 15
J: TRBJ2-1
V: TRBV5-1
CDR3: CASSFEGLKDNEQFF

length: 16
J: TRBJ2-7
V: TRBV9
CDR3: CASSVQAGASSYEQYF

length: 14
J: TRBJ2-7
V: TRBV28
CDR3: CASNLGQGVYEQYF

length: 13
J: TRBJ1-2
V: TRBV30
CDR3: CAWSRGRRYGYTF

length: 14
J: TRBJ1-1
V: TRBV5-1
CDR3: CASSLKGAGTEAFF

length: 16
J: TRBJ2-7
V: TRBV5-1
CDR3: CASSLAHHTELYEQYF

length: 15
J: TRBJ1-1
V: TRBV28
CDR3: CASSIPRTGKVEAFF

length: 14
J: TRBJ2-1
V: TRBV5-1
CDR3: CASSFFDLVNEQFF

length: 15
J: TRBJ2-1
V: TRBV4-3
CDR3: CASSQDLGPGNEQFF

length: 14
J: TRBJ2-3
V: TRBV11-3
CDR3: CASSLEGGTDTQYF

length: 14
J: TRBJ1-2
V: TRBV28
CDR3: CASSLSGLGYGYTF